This is a list of T cell receptor beta chains from one sample in a study of CD8 T cells in ankylosing spondylitis. A single record per CDR3 protein comes from TCRdb applying MiXCR to the 5' RACE reads. The sample has approximately 250,000 distinct CDR3 sequences, roughly a tenth seen once. Input material: blood, either unsorted or a sorted T cell fraction (not recorded which). The origin of the receptors is a male donor with ankylosing spondylitis or in good health (not recorded which). Each CDR3 is given with its conserved first and last residue. A D gene is named only where the DNA matches it firmly. Size tells how often a clone was seen (once, few, many) or the class of an expanded clone, and some rows leave it out.

V: TRBV4-2; size: -; D: -; J: TRBJ1-2; DNA: TGTGCCAGCAGCCAAGCTGGGGGGGACGGCTACACCTTC; CDR3: CASSQAGGDGYTF
V: TRBV7-9; size: many; D: TRBD1; J: TRBJ1-2; DNA: TGTGCCAGCAGCTTTTCCGGGACAGGGGCGCTCGGCTATGGCTACACCTTC; CDR3: CASSFSGTGALGYGYTF
V: TRBV5-1; size: many; D: -; J: TRBJ1-1; DNA: TGCGCCAGCAGCTGGGCAGGTTACGACACTGAAGCTTTCTTT; CDR3: CASSWAGYDTEAFF
V: TRBV18; size: few; D: -; J: TRBJ1-4; DNA: TGTGCCAGCTCACCACCCTTGGGGGATGCGGAAAAACTGTTTTTT; CDR3: CASSPPLGDAEKLFF
V: TRBV20-1; size: -; D: TRBD2; J: TRBJ2-7; DNA: TGCAGTGTCCAGAGCGGGGGCTCCTACGAGCAGTACTTC; CDR3: CSVQSGGSYEQYF
V: TRBV7-9; size: many; D: -; J: TRBJ1-1; DNA: TGTGCCAGCAGCTACCAGGTGAACACTGAAGCTTTCTTT; CDR3: CASSYQVNTEAFF
V: TRBV25-1; size: many; D: -; J: TRBJ1-6; DNA: TGTGCCAGCAGCCCCGACAGCCCCGGGAATTCACCCCTCCACTTT; CDR3: CASSPDSPGNSPLHF
V: TRBV5-1; size: many; D: -; J: TRBJ2-3; DNA: TGCGCCAGCAGCTTGGAAGAGGGCTCGCATACGCAGTATTTT; CDR3: CASSLEEGSHTQYF
V: TRBV2; size: many; D: TRBD2; J: TRBJ2-3; DNA: TGTGCCAGCAGCCAGGGGTCTAGCGGGAAGTATACGCAGTATTTT; CDR3: CASSQGSSGKYTQYF
V: TRBV20-1; size: many; D: -; J: TRBJ2-7; DNA: TGCAGTGCTAGAGTCGTCCCCGGGGGTCCAAGCTACGAGCAGTACTTC; CDR3: CSARVVPGGPSYEQYF
V: TRBV30; size: many; D: -; J: TRBJ1-1; DNA: TGTGCCTGGAGTGTGACGGCCCTGAACACTGAAGCTTTCTTT; CDR3: CAWSVTALNTEAFF
V: TRBV7-2; size: many; D: -; J: TRBJ2-4; DNA: TGTGCCAGCAGGGGCACCAAAAACATTCAGTACTTC; CDR3: CASRGTKNIQYF
V: TRBV12-3/TRBV12-4; size: -; D: -; J: TRBJ2-5; DNA: TGTGCCAGCAGTTTCATCGGGCAGGAGACCCAGTACTTC; CDR3: CASSFIGQETQYF
V: TRBV28; size: -; D: TRBD1; J: TRBJ2-7; DNA: TGTGCCAGCAGTCCCCTTCGGTTCTCGGGACAGAGCTATTACGAGCAGTACTTC; CDR3: CASSPLRFSGQSYYEQYF
V: TRBV12-3/TRBV12-4; size: many; D: -; J: TRBJ1-5; DNA: TGTGCCAGCAGCTCCCAGGGTAGCAATCAGCCCCAGCATTTT; CDR3: CASSSQGSNQPQHF
V: TRBV29-1; size: many; D: -; J: TRBJ2-5; DNA: TGCAGCGTTGGTGCGGGTTTGGAGACCCAGTACTTC; CDR3: CSVGAGLETQYF
V: TRBV5-8; size: many; D: TRBD1; J: TRBJ2-7; DNA: TGTGCCAGCAGTTCAAAGGGACAGGGGGCTTACGAGCAGTACTTC; CDR3: CASSSKGQGAYEQYF
V: TRBV28; size: many; D: -; J: TRBJ2-7; DNA: TGTGCCAGCAGTTTATCAACGACCTCCTACGAGCAGTACTTC; CDR3: CASSLSTTSYEQYF
V: TRBV21-1; size: many; D: -; J: TRBJ2-4; DNA: TGTGCCAGCAGCAACGGGGGGAGACCCACGGCCAAAAACATTCAGTACTTC; CDR3: CASSNGGRPTAKNIQYF
V: TRBV5-1; size: many; D: -; J: TRBJ1-5; DNA: TGCGCCAGCAGCTTGGACGGGCATAGCAATCAGCCCCAGCATTTT; CDR3: CASSLDGHSNQPQHF
V: TRBV6-2/TRBV6-3; size: -; D: -; J: TRBJ2-6; DNA: TGTGCCAGCCTCCAGGGGGGCTCTGGGGCCAACGTCCTGACTTTC; CDR3: CASLQGGSGANVLTF
V: TRBV6-2/TRBV6-3; size: many; D: -; J: TRBJ1-2; DNA: TGTGCCAGCAGTCCATACCGGACAGCTAACTATGGCTACACCTTC; CDR3: CASSPYRTANYGYTF
V: TRBV10-3; size: many; D: TRBD1; J: TRBJ2-7; DNA: TGTGCCACCGAAAAAGAGACAGGGACCTCCTACGAGCAGTACTTC; CDR3: CATEKETGTSYEQYF
V: TRBV5-6; size: many; D: -; J: TRBJ2-5; DNA: TGTGCCAGCAGCTTGGTTTCAGAGACCCAGTACTTC; CDR3: CASSLVSETQYF
V: TRBV5-1; size: many; D: TRBD2; J: TRBJ2-7; DNA: TGCGCCAGCACTGGCGGGGGGCTGAATGGCGAGCAGTACTTC; CDR3: CASTGGGLNGEQYF
V: TRBV28; size: few; D: TRBD1; J: TRBJ1-2; DNA: TGTGCCAGCAGCTCCGGGACAGGGTTTATCACGGGAGGCTACACCTTC; CDR3: CASSSGTGFITGGYTF
V: TRBV3-1; size: many; D: -; J: TRBJ1-2; DNA: TGTGCCAGCAGCCAAGATTCACTCGGGTATGGCTACACCTTC; CDR3: CASSQDSLGYGYTF
V: TRBV7-9; size: -; D: TRBD1; J: TRBJ1-2; DNA: TGTGCCAGCAGCCCAAGACAGGGCCCAGCGAACTATGGCTACACCTTC; CDR3: CASSPRQGPANYGYTF
V: TRBV27; size: -; D: -; J: TRBJ2-1; DNA: TGTGCCAGCAGTTTAGGCGGGGCCCTCGGCAATGAGCAGTTCTTC; CDR3: CASSLGGALGNEQFF
V: TRBV6-2/TRBV6-3; size: many; D: -; J: TRBJ2-2; DNA: TGTGCCAGCAGGAAACAGGGTCCACTGAGCACCGGGGAGCTGTTTTTT; CDR3: CASRKQGPLSTGELFF
V: TRBV6-5; size: -; D: TRBD2; J: TRBJ2-1; DNA: TGTGCCAGCAGTCCGCGGGGGGGCGGGAGAACGAATGAGCAGTTCTTC; CDR3: CASSPRGGGRTNEQFF
V: TRBV14; size: many; D: -; J: TRBJ2-6; DNA: TGTGCCAGCAGCCATACCATATCGGGGGCCAACGTCCTGACTTTC; CDR3: CASSHTISGANVLTF
V: TRBV12-3/TRBV12-4; size: -; D: -; J: TRBJ2-6; DNA: TGTGCCAGCAGTTCCTACGGCTCTGGGGCCAACGTCCTGACTTTC; CDR3: CASSSYGSGANVLTF
V: TRBV7-2; size: many; D: -; J: TRBJ2-1; DNA: TGTGCCAGCAGCCCCCCAGAATCCTCCAATGAGCAGTTCTTC; CDR3: CASSPPESSNEQFF
V: TRBV30; size: -; D: -; J: TRBJ2-7; DNA: TGTGCCTGGAGCGGGTCCTACATAGAGGACGAGCAGTACTTC; CDR3: CAWSGSYIEDEQYF
V: TRBV5-1; size: many; D: -; J: TRBJ2-7; DNA: TGCGCCAGCAGCTCGGGGGTCACGGAGCAGTACTTC; CDR3: CASSSGVTEQYF
V: TRBV5-1; size: -; D: TRBD1; J: TRBJ2-7; DNA: TGCGCCAGCAGCCCCATGACAGGGCCCTACGAGCAGTACTTC; CDR3: CASSPMTGPYEQYF
V: TRBV6-2/TRBV6-3; size: -; D: TRBD2; J: TRBJ2-2; DNA: TGTGCCAGCAGCCCTCCTCGGACTAGCGGGGCCACCGGGGAGCTGTTTTTT; CDR3: CASSPPRTSGATGELFF
V: TRBV5-1; size: many; D: -; J: TRBJ2-7; DNA: TGCGCCAGCAGCCCTGGGGCGGGCGAGCAGTACTTC; CDR3: CASSPGAGEQYF
V: TRBV29-1; size: many; D: -; J: TRBJ2-1; DNA: TGCAGCGTTGAATTCCAGGGGGGGTCCTACAATGAGCAGTTCTTC; CDR3: CSVEFQGGSYNEQFF
V: TRBV20-1; size: many; D: -; J: TRBJ1-1; DNA: TGCAGTGTAAAACAGCCGAACACTGAAGCTTTCTTT; CDR3: CSVKQPNTEAFF
V: TRBV5-5; size: many; D: TRBD2; J: TRBJ2-1; DNA: TGTGCCAGCAGCTTGGTACTAGCGGGAGCCCATGAGCAGTTCTTC; CDR3: CASSLVLAGAHEQFF
V: TRBV5-1; size: many; D: TRBD1; J: TRBJ1-1; DNA: TGCGCCAGCACCAGGGGGGGGGAAGGGACTGAAGCTTTCTTT; CDR3: CASTRGGEGTEAFF
V: TRBV7-9; size: -; D: TRBD1; J: TRBJ2-7; DNA: TGTGCCAGCAGGACCGGGACAGGGTCTAATAAGTACTTC; CDR3: CASRTGTGSNKYF
V: TRBV5-1; size: many; D: -; J: TRBJ1-5; DNA: TGCGCCAGCAGCTTGCAGGGGTATAGCAATCAGCCCCAGCATTTT; CDR3: CASSLQGYSNQPQHF
V: TRBV2; size: few; D: -; J: TRBJ2-1; DNA: TGTGCCAGCAGTGAAGTCGAGGTGGAAAGGAATGAGCAGTTCTTC; CDR3: CASSEVEVERNEQFF
V: TRBV5-1; size: few; D: -; J: TRBJ2-3; DNA: TGCGCCAGCAGCTTGACCGGACCGGGCACAGATACGCAGTATTTT; CDR3: CASSLTGPGTDTQYF
V: TRBV12-3/TRBV12-4; size: -; D: TRBD1; J: TRBJ2-1; DNA: TGTGCCAGCAGCCGGACAGGGAGGTATGAGCAGTTCTTC; CDR3: CASSRTGRYEQFF
V: TRBV4-1; size: many; D: -; J: TRBJ1-5; DNA: TGCGCCAGCGCCATTGGGAGTATTGGTCAGCCCCAGCATTTT; CDR3: CASAIGSIGQPQHF
V: TRBV20-1; size: many; D: TRBD2; J: TRBJ2-1; DNA: TGCAGTGCTAGAGATCTAGCGGGAGGGCGCTTACAGTTCTTC; CDR3: CSARDLAGGRLQFF
V: TRBV7-6; size: few; D: -; J: TRBJ2-7; DNA: TGTGCTAGCGGGACAGGGTCCCCCGAGCAGTACTTC; CDR3: CASGTGSPEQYF
V: TRBV5-6; size: many; D: -; J: TRBJ2-6; DNA: TGTGCCAGCAGCTTGAACCCGTCTGGGGCCAACGTCCTGACTTTC; CDR3: CASSLNPSGANVLTF
V: TRBV9; size: -; D: -; J: TRBJ2-7; DNA: TGTGCCAGCAGCTACCGGGACACCCCCTACGAGCAGTACTTC; CDR3: CASSYRDTPYEQYF
V: TRBV7-9; size: few; D: TRBD2; J: TRBJ2-3; DNA: TGTGCCAGCAGCTGGGCTAGCGGGGCAACAGATACGCAGTATTTT; CDR3: CASSWASGATDTQYF
V: TRBV4-1; size: many; D: -; J: TRBJ1-1; DNA: TGCGCCAGCAGGGGATGGGGGCCTGAAGCTTTCTTT; CDR3: CASRGWGPEAFF
V: TRBV4-2; size: many; D: -; J: TRBJ2-3; DNA: TGTGCCAGCAGCCGAGCACTAGGCGCAGATACGCAGTATTTT; CDR3: CASSRALGADTQYF
V: TRBV7-6; size: many; D: -; J: TRBJ1-6; DNA: TGTGCCAGCAGCTTAGAGACGGGTTATAATTCACCCCTCCACTTT; CDR3: CASSLETGYNSPLHF
V: TRBV25-1; size: many; D: -; J: TRBJ1-1; DNA: TGTGCCAGCAGTGAATATTGGTCGATGAACACTGAAGCTTTCTTT; CDR3: CASSEYWSMNTEAFF